The 17 T cell receptor beta chains below all came from one sample that was sequenced in a study of a mutant IDH1 vaccine in newly diagnosed glioma (dated by TCRdb to 2020 to 2022). The library was prepared using the immunoSEQ multiplex PCR assay. In TCRdb, the immuneACCESS table is reduced to in-frame sequences with V and J assigned. These tables do not hold every clone; where another copy was compared, an unresolved V gene accounts for under half, and the others remain unexplained. The sample has about 72,000 clones on record, 75% to 90% of them singletons. The ten largest make up more than 10% of the sample. Antigen specificity for these receptors is unknown. This specimen's time point label, per the study, means: week 23, last vaccination. Each vaccine dose, consisting of 300 ug of a 20-mer mutant IDH1 peptide in Montanide, was administered subcutaneously with topical imiquimod. The input for sequencing was PBMCs, taken from a glioma patient whose treatment included an IDH1 peptide vaccine. The receptors originated from a man aged 18 to 30 with glioma.

This chain joins TRBV28 and TRBJ1-1; no firm D call. The germline V and J ends were trimmed by 6 bases and 4 bases, with 9 bases remaining between them. Germline loops: CDR1 MDHEN, CDR2 SYDVKM. The length of the CDR3 is 12 residues. Here the CDR3 DNA reads TGTGCCAGCAGGTATAGCGCCACTGAAGCTTTCTTT. Translated, it gives CASRYSATEAFF.

The genes are TRBV6-5 and TRBJ1-6; D remains unclear. Trimming took off 2 bases at V and 7 bases at J, with 9 bases between the two ends. Germline V CDR1 and CDR2: MNHEY, SVGAGI. The CDR3 runs to 14 residues. The CDR3 DNA sequence: TGTGCCAGCAGTTACGTGGCGGGGAATTCACCCCTCCACTTT. It translates to CASSYVAGNSPLHF.

This clone was observed a single time. This sequence joins TRBV29-1 and TRBJ1-2, with 7 bases that match TRBD1. Looked up from germline, CDR1 is SQVTM and CDR2 is ANQGSEA. J lost 5 bases, V lost 4 bases, and 16 bases had no gene match. The CDR3 runs to 16 residues. CDR3 amino acids: CSVARGLVYEEYGYTF. CDR3 nucleotide sequence: TGCAGCGTTGCTAGGGGGCTAGTATACGAAGAGTATGGCTACACCTTC. The full variable domain, rest sourced from reference TRBV29-1 and TRBJ1-2, is SAVISQKPSRDICQRGTSLTIQCQVDSQVTMMFWYRQQPGQSLTLIATANQGSEATYESGFVIDKFPISRPNLTFSTLTVSNMSPEDSSIYLCSVARGLVYEEYGYTFGSGTRLTVV.

This rearrangement joins TRBV4-2 to TRBJ1-1; D gene unclear. CDR1 and CDR2 from the germline V gene are LGHNA and YNFKEQ. This CDR3 spans 14 amino acids. With 0 bases removed from V and 5 bases from J, the gap between germline ends came to 10 bases. The CDR3, as DNA: TGTGCCAGCAGCCAAGATCTTCGTGGGACTGAAGCTTTCTTT. Translating gives CASSQDLRGTEAFF.

The chain links TRBV5-1 to TRBJ2-1; D is unresolved. V was pared by 5 bases and J by 5 bases, with 5 bases between. Looked up from germline, CDR1 is SGHRS and CDR2 is YFSETQ. This CDR3 is 11 amino acids long. CDR3 nucleotide sequence: TGCGCCAGCAGTGCAGACAATGAGCAGTTCTTC. This gives the protein CASSADNEQFF.

This clone has just a few counts. The chain couples TRBV5-1 to TRBJ1-1; TRBD1 is a possible D gene (6 bases). The CDR3 has 15 amino acids. Trimming removed 6 bases from V and 4 bases from J, with 19 bases in between. Germline-derived CDR1 and CDR2 are SGHRS and YFSETQ. This CDR3 reads CASKGDGGRSTEAFF. The CDR3, as DNA: TGCGCCAGCAAAGGGGACGGGGGGCGATCCACTGAAGCTTTCTTT.

This clone was seen more than once but under ten times. The chain links TRBV9 to TRBJ2-1; weak D call: TRBD2 (6 bases). V was clipped by 5 bases and J by 0 bases, with 12 bases between them. There are 15 residues in the CDR3. Germline CDR1 reads SGDLS; CDR2 reads YYNGEE. CDR3 region: CASSADGSSYNEQFF. CDR3 sequence (DNA): TGTGCCAGCAGTGCCGACGGGAGCTCCTACAATGAGCAGTTCTTC.

This clone was seen a handful of times. The rearrangement links TRBV5-1 to TRBJ1-1, with D uncertain. The V gene's germline CDR1 is SGHRS and CDR2 YFSETQ. Deletions cut 3 bases from V and 7 bases from J, with 19 bases between. This CDR3 contains 15 residues. The CDR3 nucleotides read TGCGCCAGCAGCTCCAGTCCTAAAGGACGGGATGAAGCTTTCTTT. This codes for CASSSSPKGRDEAFF.

Only one count was recorded for this clone. This CDR3 is CASSQRKGQGADGYTF. The CDR3, as DNA: TGTGCCAGCAGCCAGAGAAAAGGGCAGGGGGCGGATGGCTACACCTTC. The chain is built from TRBV7-8 and TRBJ1-2; TRBD1 matches at 8 bases. CDR1 and CDR2 from the germline V gene are SGHVS and FQNEAQ. The V gene end was trimmed by 5 bases and the J gene end by 6 bases; junction bases not matched to a gene: 14. The CDR3 covers 16 residues.

Worth noting for this clone: A much larger clone lies a single base off, so this may be a read error. The genes are TRBV5-4 and TRBJ1-6; no firm D call. CDR3 length: 18 amino acids. CDR1 and CDR2 (germline): SGHNT, YYREEE (reference sequence). This CDR3 is CASSLAGRGDRYNSPPHF. Here the CDR3 DNA reads TGTGCCAGCAGCTTGGCCGGTCGTGGGGATCGGTATAATTCACCCCCCCACTTT. Drawing the rest from reference TRBV5-4 and TRBJ1-6, the complete variable domain is ETGVTQSPTHLIKTRGQQVTLRCSSQSGHNTVSWYQQALGQGPQFIFQYYREEENGRGNFPPRFSGLQFPNYSSELNVNALELDDSALYLCASSLAGRGDRYNSPPHFGNGTRLTVT.

The rearrangement joins TRBV4-1 to TRBJ2-1, with D possibly TRBD2 on 5 matching bases. The CDR3 is 14 amino acids. Germline CDR1 is MGHRA and CDR2 is YSYEKL. Trimming took 10 bases from V and 5 from J, leaving 18 bases between them. The CDR3 here is CAIKKRLGNNEQFF. The CDR3 nucleotides are TGCGCCATCAAAAAGCGGTTAGGAAACAATGAGCAGTTCTTC.

The rearrangement uses TRBV4-1 and TRBJ1-1; TRBD1 might be the D (6 bases). V was trimmed by 0 bases and J by 6 bases, leaving 17 bases between them. Germline V gene data show CDR1 as MGHRA and CDR2 as YSYEKL. The CDR3 loop spans 16 amino acids. The CDR3 region is CASSQETGTLLPEAFF. CDR3 DNA: TGCGCCAGCAGCCAAGAGACTGGGACACTCCTCCCTGAAGCTTTCTTT.

To note about this clone: Within the sample, other DNA sequences also encode this same CDR3. This chain connects TRBV4-2 to TRBJ1-2; D is uncertain. Germline lookup yields CDR1 LGHNA and CDR2 YNFKEQ. The CDR3 spans 14 residues. The V end lost 0 bases, the J end lost 6 bases, and 11 bases lay between the germline ends. CDR3 nucleotides: TGTGCCAGCAGCCAAGATCTGGGGTCGGATGGCTACACCTTC. It yields the protein CASSQDLGSDGYTF.

The genes are TRBV5-1 and TRBJ2-7, with unresolved D. V was shortened by 2 bases and J by 0 bases, with 9 bases between the two germline ends. Per the germline V gene, CDR1 is SGHRS and CDR2 is YFSETQ. The CDR3 contains 14 residues. CDR3 nucleotide sequence: TGCGCCAGCAGCTTTGAGTGGAGCTCCTACGAGCAGTACTTC. This codes for CASSFEWSSYEQYF. Complete variable domain (other parts from reference TRBV5-1 and TRBJ2-7): KAGVTQTPRYLIKTRGQQVTLSCSPISGHRSVSWYQQTPGQGLQFLFEYFSETQRNKGNFPGRFSGRQFSNSRSEMNVSTLELGDSALYLCASSFEWSSYEQYFGPGTRLTVT.

The V gene is TRBV6-5, the J gene TRBJ2-7; possibly TRBD1 for D (5 bases). This CDR3 has 16 amino acids. Germline loops: CDR1 MNHEY, CDR2 SVGAGI. Trimming removed 2 bases from V and 0 bases from J, with 14 bases in between. CDR3: CASSYRRARPSYEQYF. In nucleotides, the CDR3 is TGTGCCAGCAGTTACCGCAGGGCGAGACCCTCCTACGAGCAGTACTTC.

The V gene is TRBV5-5, the J gene TRBJ2-7; 9 bases map to TRBD2. Germline CDR1 SGHKS, CDR2 YYEKEE (reference sequence). Unmatched junction bases numbered 3, after V lost 1 base and J lost 4 bases. The CDR3 length is 14 residues. The CDR3 nucleotides are TGTGCCAGCAGCTTGCCGACTAGCGGATACGAGCAGTACTTC. It translates to CASSLPTSGYEQYF.

V and J are TRBV25-1 and TRBJ1-2; TRBD1 agrees at 8 bases. Trimming took 1 base from V and 0 from J; bases not matched to a gene: 7. Germline CDR1 reads MGHDK; CDR2 reads SYGVNS. This CDR3 is 17 amino acids long. The CDR3: CASSESDPGQANYGYTF. CDR3 DNA: TGTGCCAGCAGTGAATCTGACCCGGGACAGGCTAACTATGGCTACACCTTC.